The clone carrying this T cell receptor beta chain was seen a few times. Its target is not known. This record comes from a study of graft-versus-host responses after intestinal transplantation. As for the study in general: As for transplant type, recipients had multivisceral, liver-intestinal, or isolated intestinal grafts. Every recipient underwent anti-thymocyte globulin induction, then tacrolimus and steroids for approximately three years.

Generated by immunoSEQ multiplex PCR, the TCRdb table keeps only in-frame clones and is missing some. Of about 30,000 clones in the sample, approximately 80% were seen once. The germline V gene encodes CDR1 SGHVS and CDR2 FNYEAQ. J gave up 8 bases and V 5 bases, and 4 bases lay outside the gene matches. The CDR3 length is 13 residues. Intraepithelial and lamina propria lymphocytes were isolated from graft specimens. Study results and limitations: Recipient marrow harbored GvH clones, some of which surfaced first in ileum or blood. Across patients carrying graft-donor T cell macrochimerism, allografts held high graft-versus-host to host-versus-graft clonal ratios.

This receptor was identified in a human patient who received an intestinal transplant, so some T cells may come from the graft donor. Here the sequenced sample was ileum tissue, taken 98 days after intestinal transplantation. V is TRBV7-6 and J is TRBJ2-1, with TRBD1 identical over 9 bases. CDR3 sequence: CASSPWTGDEQFF. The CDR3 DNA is TGTGCCAGCAGCCCCTGGACAGGGGATGAGCAGTTCTTC.